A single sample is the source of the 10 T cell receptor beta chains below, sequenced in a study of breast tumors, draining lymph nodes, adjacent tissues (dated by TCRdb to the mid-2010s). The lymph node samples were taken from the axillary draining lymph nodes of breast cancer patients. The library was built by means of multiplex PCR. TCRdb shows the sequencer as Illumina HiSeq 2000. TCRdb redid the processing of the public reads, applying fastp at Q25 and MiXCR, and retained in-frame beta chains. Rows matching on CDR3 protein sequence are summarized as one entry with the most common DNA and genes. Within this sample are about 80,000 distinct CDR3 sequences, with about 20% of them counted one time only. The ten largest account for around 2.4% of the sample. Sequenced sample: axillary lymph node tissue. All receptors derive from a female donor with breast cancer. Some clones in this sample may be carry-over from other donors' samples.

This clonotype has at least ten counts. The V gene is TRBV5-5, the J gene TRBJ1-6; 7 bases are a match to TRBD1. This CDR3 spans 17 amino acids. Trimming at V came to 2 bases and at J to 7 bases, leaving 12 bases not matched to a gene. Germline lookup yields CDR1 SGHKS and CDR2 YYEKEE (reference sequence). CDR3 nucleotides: TGTGCCAGCAGCTTCGACACCGGGACAGTCATGAATTCACCCCTCCACTTT. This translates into CASSFDTGTVMNSPLHF.

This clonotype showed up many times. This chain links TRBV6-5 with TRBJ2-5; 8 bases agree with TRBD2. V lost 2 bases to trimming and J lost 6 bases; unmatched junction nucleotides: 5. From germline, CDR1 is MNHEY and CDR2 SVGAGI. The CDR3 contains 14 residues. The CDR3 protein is CASSYGTRRQTQYF. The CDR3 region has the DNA TGTGCCAGCAGTTACGGGACTAGGAGGCAGACCCAGTACTTC.

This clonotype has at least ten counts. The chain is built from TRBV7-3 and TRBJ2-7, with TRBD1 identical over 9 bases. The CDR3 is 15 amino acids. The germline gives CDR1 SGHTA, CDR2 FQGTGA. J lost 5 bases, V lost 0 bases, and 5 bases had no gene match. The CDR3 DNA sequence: TGTGCCAGCAGCTTAACCGGGACAGGGTCACACGAGCAGTACTTC. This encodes CASSLTGTGSHEQYF.

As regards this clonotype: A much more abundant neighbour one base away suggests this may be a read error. The CDR3 sequence: CASRPGGRNERFF. The CDR3 region has the DNA TGTGCCAGCAGACCCGGGGGCCGCAATGAGCGGTTCTTC. The chain links TRBV12-3 or TRBV12-4 to TRBJ2-1; D possibly matches TRBD1 or TRBD2 (6 bases each). The CDR3 covers 13 residues.

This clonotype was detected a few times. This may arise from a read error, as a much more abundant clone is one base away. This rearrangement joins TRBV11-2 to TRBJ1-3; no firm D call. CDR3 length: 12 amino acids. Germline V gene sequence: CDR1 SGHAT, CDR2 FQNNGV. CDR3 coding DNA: TGTGCCAGCAGCTTAGGTGGTAGGACCATATGTTTT. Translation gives CASSLGGRTICF.

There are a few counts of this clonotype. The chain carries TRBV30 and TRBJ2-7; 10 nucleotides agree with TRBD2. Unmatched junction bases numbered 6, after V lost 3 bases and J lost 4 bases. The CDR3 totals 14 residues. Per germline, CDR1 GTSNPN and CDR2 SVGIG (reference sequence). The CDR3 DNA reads TGTGCCTGGAGCTTCTCGGGACTAGCGTACGAGCAGTACTTC. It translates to CAWSFSGLAYEQYF. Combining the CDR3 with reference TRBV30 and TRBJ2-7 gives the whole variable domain SQTIHQWPATLVQPVGSPLSLECTVEGTSNPNLYWYRQAAGRGLQLLFYSVGIGQISSEVPQNLSASRPQDRQFILSSKKLLLSDSGFYLCAWSFSGLAYEQYFGPGTRLTVT.

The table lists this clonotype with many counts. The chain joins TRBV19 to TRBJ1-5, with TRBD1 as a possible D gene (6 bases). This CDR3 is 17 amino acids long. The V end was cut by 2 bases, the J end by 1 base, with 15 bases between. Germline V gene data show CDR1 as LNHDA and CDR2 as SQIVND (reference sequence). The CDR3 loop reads CASSIIRGRESNQPQHF. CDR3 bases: TGTGCCAGTAGTATAATCCGGGGGCGAGAAAGCAATCAGCCCCAGCATTTT. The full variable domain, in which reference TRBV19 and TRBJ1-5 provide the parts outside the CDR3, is DGGITQSPKYLFRKEGQNVTLSCEQNLNHDAMYWYRQDPGQGLRLIYYSQIVNDFQKGDIAEGYSVSREKKESFPLTVTSAQKNPTAFYLCASSIIRGRESNQPQHFGDGTRLSIL.

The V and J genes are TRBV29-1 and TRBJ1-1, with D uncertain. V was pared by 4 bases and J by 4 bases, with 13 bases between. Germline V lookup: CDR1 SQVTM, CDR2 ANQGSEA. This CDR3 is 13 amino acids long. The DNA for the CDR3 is TGCAGCGTTGTCTCCCTGGATGGCACTGAAGCTTTCTTT. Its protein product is CSVVSLDGTEAFF. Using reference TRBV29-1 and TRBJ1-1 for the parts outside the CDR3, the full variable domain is SAVISQKPSRDICQRGTSLTIQCQVDSQVTMMFWYRQQPGQSLTLIATANQGSEATYESGFVIDKFPISRPNLTFSTLTVSNMSPEDSSIYLCSVVSLDGTEAFFGQGTRLTVV.

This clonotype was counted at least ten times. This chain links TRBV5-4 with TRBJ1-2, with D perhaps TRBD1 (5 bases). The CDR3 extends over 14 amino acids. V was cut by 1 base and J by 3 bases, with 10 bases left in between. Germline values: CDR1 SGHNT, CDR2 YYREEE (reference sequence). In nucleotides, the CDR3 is TGTGCCAGCAGCTTGCTTCGAGGGGACTATGGCTACACCTTC. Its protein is CASSLLRGDYGYTF.

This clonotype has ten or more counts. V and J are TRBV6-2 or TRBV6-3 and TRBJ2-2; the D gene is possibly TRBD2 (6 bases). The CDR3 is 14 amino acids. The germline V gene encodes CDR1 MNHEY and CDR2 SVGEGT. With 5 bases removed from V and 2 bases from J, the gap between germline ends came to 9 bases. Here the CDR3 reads CASSPTSNTGELFF. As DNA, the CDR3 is TGTGCCAGCAGTCCTACTAGCAACACCGGGGAGCTGTTTTTT.